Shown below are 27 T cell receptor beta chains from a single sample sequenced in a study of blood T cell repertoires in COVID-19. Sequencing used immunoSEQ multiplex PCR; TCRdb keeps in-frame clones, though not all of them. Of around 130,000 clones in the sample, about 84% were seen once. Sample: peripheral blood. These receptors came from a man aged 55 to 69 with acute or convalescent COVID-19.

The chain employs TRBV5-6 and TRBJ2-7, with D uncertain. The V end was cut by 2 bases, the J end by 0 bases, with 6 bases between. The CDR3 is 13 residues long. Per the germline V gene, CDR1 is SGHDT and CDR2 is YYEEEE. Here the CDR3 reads CASSFSSSYEQYF. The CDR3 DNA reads TGTGCCAGCAGCTTTTCTAGCTCCTACGAGCAGTACTTC.

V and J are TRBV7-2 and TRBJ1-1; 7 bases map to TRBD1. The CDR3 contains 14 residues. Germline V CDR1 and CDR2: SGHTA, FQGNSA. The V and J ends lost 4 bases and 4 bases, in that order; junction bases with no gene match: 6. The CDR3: CASSSRQGGTEAFF. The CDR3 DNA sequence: TGTGCCAGCAGCTCCCGACAGGGCGGCACTGAAGCTTTCTTT.

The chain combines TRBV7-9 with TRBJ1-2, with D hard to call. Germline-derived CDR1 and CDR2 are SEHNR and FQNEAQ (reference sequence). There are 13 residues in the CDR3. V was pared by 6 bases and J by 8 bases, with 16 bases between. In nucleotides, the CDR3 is TGTGCCAGCAGGGAGGACCCCTCGGAGGGCTACACCTTC. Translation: CASREDPSEGYTF. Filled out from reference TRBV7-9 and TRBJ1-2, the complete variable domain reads DTGVSQNPRHKITKRGQNVTFRCDPISEHNRLYWYRQTLGQGPEFLTYFQNEAQLEKSRLLSDRFSAERPKGSFSTLEIQRTEQGDSAMYLCASREDPSEGYTFGSGTRLTVV.

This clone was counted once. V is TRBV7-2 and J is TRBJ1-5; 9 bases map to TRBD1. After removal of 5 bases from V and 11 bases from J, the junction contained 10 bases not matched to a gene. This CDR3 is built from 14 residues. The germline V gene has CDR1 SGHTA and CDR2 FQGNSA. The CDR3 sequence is CASSPRTGEGAQHF. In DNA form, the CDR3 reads TGTGCCAGCAGCCCTCGGACAGGGGAAGGGGCCCAGCATTTT.

DNA for the CDR3: TGCGCCAGCTCCGCCGGGACAGGGAACACCGGGGAGCTGTTTTTT. This codes for CASSAGTGNTGELFF. This chain joins TRBV5-1 and TRBJ2-2; TRBD1 matches 8 bases. CDR1 is SGHRS and CDR2 is YFSETQ in the germline V gene. Germline trimming cut 7 bases from V and 1 base from J; bases unmatched to any gene: 6. The CDR3 loop spans 15 amino acids.

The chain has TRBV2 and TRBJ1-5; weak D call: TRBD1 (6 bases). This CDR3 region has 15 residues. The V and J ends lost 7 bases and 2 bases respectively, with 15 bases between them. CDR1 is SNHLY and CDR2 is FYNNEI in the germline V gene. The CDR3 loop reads CASTTRGSGNQPQHF. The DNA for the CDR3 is TGTGCCAGCACCACCAGGGGCTCGGGCAATCAGCCCCAGCATTTT.

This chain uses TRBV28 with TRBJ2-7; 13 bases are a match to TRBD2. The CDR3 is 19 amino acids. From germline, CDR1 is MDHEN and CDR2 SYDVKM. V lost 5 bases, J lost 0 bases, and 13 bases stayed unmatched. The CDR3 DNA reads TGTGCCAGCAGTGTCAGACTAGCGGGAGGACTGGGGAGCTCCTACGAGCAGTACTTC. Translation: CASSVRLAGGLGSSYEQYF.

CDR3 sequence (DNA): TGCAGCGCCAACAGGGGAGACACTGAAGCTTTCTTT. Its protein product is CSANRGDTEAFF. The J gene is TRBJ1-1, the V gene TRBV29-1; the match to TRBD1 covers 7 bases. This CDR3 comprises 12 residues. Unmatched junction bases numbered 5, after V lost 7 bases and J lost 3 bases. CDR1 SQVTM and CDR2 ANQGSEA come from the germline V gene.

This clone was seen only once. This CDR3 is CASSPRPDRGGGLAKNIQYF. The CDR3 coding sequence is TGTGCCAGTAGTCCACGGCCTGACAGGGGAGGGGGCCTAGCCAAAAACATTCAGTACTTC. The V call is TRBV19, the J call TRBJ2-4, with D tentatively TRBD1 (8 bases). Per germline, CDR1 LNHDA and CDR2 SQIVND (reference sequence). The CDR3 extends over 20 amino acids. Between the trimmed V and J ends, which lost 5 bases and 0 bases, there was a span of 26 bases.

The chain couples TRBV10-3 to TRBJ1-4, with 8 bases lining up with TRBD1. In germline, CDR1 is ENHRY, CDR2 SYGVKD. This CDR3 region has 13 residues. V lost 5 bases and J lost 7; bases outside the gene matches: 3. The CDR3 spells CAISQGAGEKLFF. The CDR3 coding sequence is TGTGCCATCAGTCAGGGGGCGGGTGAAAAACTGTTTTTT.

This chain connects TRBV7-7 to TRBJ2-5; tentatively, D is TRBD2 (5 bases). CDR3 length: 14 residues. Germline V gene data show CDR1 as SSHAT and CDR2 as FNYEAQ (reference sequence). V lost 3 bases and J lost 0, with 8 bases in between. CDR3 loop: CASSLRANQETQYF. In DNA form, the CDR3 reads TGTGCCAGCAGCTTGAGGGCTAACCAAGAGACCCAGTACTTC.

The CDR3 region is CATSRDRSPLHF. CDR3 coding DNA: TGTGCCACCAGCAGAGATCGGTCACCCCTCCACTTT. The V and J genes are TRBV15 and TRBJ1-6; no clear D. CDR3 length: 12 residues. Trimming took off 0 bases at V and 10 bases at J, with 4 bases between the two ends. Germline assignment: CDR1 LNHNV and CDR2 YYDKDF (reference sequence).

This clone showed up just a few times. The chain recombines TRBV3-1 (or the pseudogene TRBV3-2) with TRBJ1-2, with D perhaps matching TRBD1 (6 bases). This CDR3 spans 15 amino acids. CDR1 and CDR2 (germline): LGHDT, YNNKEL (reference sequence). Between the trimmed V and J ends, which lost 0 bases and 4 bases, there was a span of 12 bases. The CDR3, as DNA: TGTGCCAGCAGCCAAGATTACAGGGTCCTCTATGGCTACACCTTC. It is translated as CASSQDYRVLYGYTF.

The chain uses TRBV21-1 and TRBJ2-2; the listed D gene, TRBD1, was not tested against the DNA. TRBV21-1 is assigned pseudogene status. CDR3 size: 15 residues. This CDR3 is CASSPPGQAPEELFF. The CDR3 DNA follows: TGTGCCAGCAGCCCGCCCGGACAGGCACCAGAGGAGCTGTTTTTT.

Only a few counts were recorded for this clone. In DNA form, the CDR3 reads TGTGCCAGCAGTCAGAACCGATACACTGAAGCTTTCTTT. This codes for CASSQNRYTEAFF. The chain couples TRBV12-3 or TRBV12-4 to TRBJ1-1; no definite D call. The ends were cut back, 5 bases at V and 3 bases at J, with 10 bases in the middle. The CDR3 is made up of 13 amino acids.

CDR3 loop: CASSGGTSGSVDTQYF. The CDR3 DNA reads as TGCGCCAGCAGCGGGGGGACTAGCGGGTCTGTTGATACGCAGTATTTT. The chain has TRBV5-1 and TRBJ2-3, with 12 nucleotides matching TRBD2. The V segment lost 4 bases and the J segment 6 bases; nucleotides outside the gene matches: 9. Looked up from germline, CDR1 is SGHRS and CDR2 is YFSETQ. The length of the CDR3 is 16 residues.

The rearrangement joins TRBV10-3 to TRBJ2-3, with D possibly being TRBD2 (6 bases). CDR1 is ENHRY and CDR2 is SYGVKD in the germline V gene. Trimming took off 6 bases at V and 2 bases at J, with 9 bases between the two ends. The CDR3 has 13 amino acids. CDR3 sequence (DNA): TGTGCCATCAGAAGGGACTCCACAGATACGCAGTATTTT. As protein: CAIRRDSTDTQYF.

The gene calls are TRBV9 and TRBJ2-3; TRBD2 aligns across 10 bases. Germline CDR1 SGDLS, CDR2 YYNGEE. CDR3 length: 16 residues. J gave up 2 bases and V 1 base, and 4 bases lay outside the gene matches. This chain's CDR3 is CASSVQAGGVTDTQYF. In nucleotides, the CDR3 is TGTGCCAGCAGCGTACAAGCGGGGGGGGTCACAGATACGCAGTATTTT.

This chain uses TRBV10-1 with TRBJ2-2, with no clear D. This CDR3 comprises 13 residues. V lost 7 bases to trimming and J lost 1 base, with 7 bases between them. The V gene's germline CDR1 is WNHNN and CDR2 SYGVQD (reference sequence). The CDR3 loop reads CASTPGNTGELFF. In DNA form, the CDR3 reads TGCGCCAGCACCCCAGGGAACACCGGGGAGCTGTTTTTT.

The CDR3 is CASSLGSGRALDEQFF. CDR3 in DNA: TGCGCCAGCAGCTTGGGGAGCGGGAGGGCCTTAGATGAGCAGTTCTTC. The chain links TRBV5-1 to TRBJ2-1; 10 nucleotides align to TRBD2. V lost 0 bases, J lost 8 bases, and 8 bases stayed unmatched. This CDR3 is built from 16 residues. The germline CDR1 and CDR2 sequences are SGHRS and YFSETQ.

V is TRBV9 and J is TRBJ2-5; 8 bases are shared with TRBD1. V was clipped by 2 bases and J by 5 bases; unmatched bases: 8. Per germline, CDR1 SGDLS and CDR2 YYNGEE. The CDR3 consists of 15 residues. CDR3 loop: CASSVGPGGLETQYF. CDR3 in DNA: TGTGCCAGCAGCGTGGGGCCAGGGGGCTTGGAGACCCAGTACTTC. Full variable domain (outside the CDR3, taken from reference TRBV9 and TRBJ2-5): DSGVTQTPKHLITATGQRVTLRCSPRSGDLSVYWYQQSLDQGLQFLIQYYNGEERAKGNILERFSAQQFPDLHSELNLSSLELGDSALYFCASSVGPGGLETQYFGPGTRLLVL.

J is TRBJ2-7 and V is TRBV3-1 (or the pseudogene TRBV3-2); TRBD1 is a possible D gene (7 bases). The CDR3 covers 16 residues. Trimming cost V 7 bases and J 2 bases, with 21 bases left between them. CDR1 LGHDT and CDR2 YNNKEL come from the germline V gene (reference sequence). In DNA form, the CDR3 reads TGTGCCAGCACCCAGTCGACTGGAGGGGGCCCCTACGAGCAGTACTTC. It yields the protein CASTQSTGGGPYEQYF.

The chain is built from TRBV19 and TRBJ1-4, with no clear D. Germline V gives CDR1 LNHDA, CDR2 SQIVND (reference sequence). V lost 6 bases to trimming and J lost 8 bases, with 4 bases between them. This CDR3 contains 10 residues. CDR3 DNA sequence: TGTGCCAGTAGGGGCGAAAAACTGTTTTTT. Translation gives CASRGEKLFF.

The CDR3 region has the DNA TGTGCCAGCAGTTCCGGGACAGACACTTCACCCCTCCACTTT. Amino acids: CASSSGTDTSPLHF. V is TRBV28 and J is TRBJ1-6; 7 bases fit TRBD1. V lost 4 bases, J lost 9 bases, and 6 bases stayed unmatched. This CDR3 has 14 amino acids. Looked up from germline, CDR1 is MDHEN and CDR2 is SYDVKM.

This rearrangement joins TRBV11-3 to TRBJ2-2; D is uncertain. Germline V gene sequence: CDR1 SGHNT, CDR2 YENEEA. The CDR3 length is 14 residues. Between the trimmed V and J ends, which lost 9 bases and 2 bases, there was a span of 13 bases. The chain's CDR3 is CASKTGSNTGELFF. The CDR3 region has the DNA TGTGCCAGTAAGACCGGGTCCAACACCGGGGAGCTGTTTTTT.

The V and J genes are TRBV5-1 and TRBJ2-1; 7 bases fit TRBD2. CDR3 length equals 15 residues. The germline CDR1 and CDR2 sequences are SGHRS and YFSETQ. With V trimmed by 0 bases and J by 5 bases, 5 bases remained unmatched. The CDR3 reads CASSLVTSVDNEQFF. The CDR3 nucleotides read TGCGCCAGCAGCTTGGTTACTAGCGTGGACAATGAGCAGTTCTTC. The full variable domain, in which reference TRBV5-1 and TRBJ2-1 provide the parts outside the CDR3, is KAGVTQTPRYLIKTRGQQVTLSCSPISGHRSVSWYQQTPGQGLQFLFEYFSETQRNKGNFPGRFSGRQFSNSRSEMNVSTLELGDSALYLCASSLVTSVDNEQFFGPGTRLTVL.

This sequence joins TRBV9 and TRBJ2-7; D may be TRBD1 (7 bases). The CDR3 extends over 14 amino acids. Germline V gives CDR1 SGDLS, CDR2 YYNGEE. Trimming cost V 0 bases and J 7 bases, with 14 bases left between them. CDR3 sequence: CASSVGGGRGEQYF. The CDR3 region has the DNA TGTGCCAGCAGCGTAGGAGGGGGCCGGGGGGAGCAGTACTTC.